This is a list of T cell receptor beta chains from one sample in a study of CD8 T cells in ankylosing spondylitis. Via MiXCR, TCRdb re-called the 5' RACE reads, giving one row per CDR3 protein. The data hold around 25,000 distinct CDR3 sequences, with 13% observed a single time. Sequenced sample: blood. All receptors come from a male donor with ankylosing spondylitis or in good health (not recorded which). Each CDR3 is given with its conserved first and last residue. The order of the fields is J gene, D gene, V gene, clone size, CDR3 protein, CDR3 DNA. A D gene is named only where the DNA matches it firmly. The size field is filled for only some rows; it gives once, few, many or a size class.

TRBJ2-1	NA	TRBV4-1	few	CASSQGTQPLWNEQFF	TGCGCCAGCAGCCAAGGGACGCAACCACTCTGGAATGAGCAGTTCTTC
TRBJ2-2	NA	TRBV4-3	many	CASSQDYGSGELFF	TGCGCCAGCAGCCAAGATTACGGTTCCGGGGAGCTGTTTTTT
TRBJ2-3	TRBD2	TRBV20-1	many	CSASRTSGSTDTQYF	TGCAGTGCTAGTAGGACTAGCGGGAGCACAGATACGCAGTATTTT
TRBJ2-3	TRBD2	TRBV29-1	few	CSVVLGLAGKGASTDTQYF	TGCAGCGTTGTGCTAGGACTAGCGGGAAAAGGGGCTAGCACAGATACGCAGTATTTT
TRBJ2-7	NA	TRBV5-6	few	CASSFGTGSGNEQYF	TGTGCCAGCAGCTTTGGGACCGGGTCCGGCAACGAGCAGTACTTC
TRBJ2-4	NA	TRBV4-3	once	CASSQGNRAPNIQYF	TGCGCCAGCAGCCAAGGAAACAGGGCACCAAACATTCAGTACTTC
TRBJ2-1	TRBD2	TRBV9	many	CASSVVPSGPNEQFF	TGTGCCAGCAGCGTAGTCCCTAGCGGGCCGAATGAGCAGTTCTTC
TRBJ1-3	NA	TRBV7-2	many	CASSLSRGNTIYF	TGTGCCAGCAGCTTAAGTAGGGGAAACACCATATATTTT
TRBJ2-4	TRBD1	TRBV28	NA	CASSPRTGGSNIQYF	TGTGCCAGCAGTCCTAGGACAGGGGGCTCGAACATTCAGTACTTC
TRBJ1-3	NA	TRBV4-2	NA	CASSQDWTSLSGNTIYF	TGTGCCAGCAGCCAAGATTGGACATCCCTCTCCGGAAACACCATATATTTT
TRBJ1-4	TRBD1	TRBV5-1	few	CASSAGTGGADTTNEKLFF	TGCGCCAGCAGCGCCGGGACAGGGGGCGCGGATACGACTAATGAAAAACTGTTTTTT
TRBJ2-5	TRBD2	TRBV5-1	NA	CASSLFTGGTGSQYF	TGCGCCAGCAGCCTCTTCACGGGAGGCACCGGGTCCCAGTACTTC
TRBJ2-1	NA	TRBV27	few	CASRRQNDNEQFF	TGTGCCAGCAGAAGACAGAACGACAATGAGCAGTTCTTC
TRBJ1-4	TRBD1	TRBV5-1	many	CASSSDRGREKLFF	TGCGCCAGCAGCTCCGACAGGGGGAGAGAAAAACTGTTTTTT
TRBJ2-3	TRBD1	TRBV18	NA	CASSRQGSDTQYF	TGTGCCAGCTCACGACAGGGGTCAGATACGCAGTATTTT
TRBJ2-7	TRBD2	TRBV20-1	many	CSARIPSGSFYEQYF	TGCAGTGCTCGTATTCCTAGCGGGAGCTTCTACGAGCAGTACTTC
TRBJ2-1	TRBD2	TRBV9	many	CASSVSGRANEQFF	TGTGCCAGCAGCGTTAGCGGGAGGGCCAATGAGCAGTTCTTC
TRBJ2-2	NA	TRBV27	many	CATHRGVSTGELFF	TGTGCCACCCACCGGGGAGTTAGCACCGGGGAGCTGTTTTTT
TRBJ1-1	NA	TRBV29-1	many	CSVELTVGNTEAFF	TGCAGCGTTGAACTTACGGTAGGGAACACTGAAGCTTTCTTT
TRBJ2-2	NA	TRBV6-2/TRBV6-3	NA	CASTGATGELFF	TGTGCCAGCACAGGGGCCACCGGGGAGCTGTTTTTT
TRBJ2-1	TRBD1	TRBV5-1	few	CASSPTSSTGTGANEQFF	TGCGCCAGCAGCCCCACCAGCTCCACCGGGACAGGGGCCAATGAGCAGTTCTTC
TRBJ2-3	TRBD2	TRBV7-6	NA	CASSLTSGTDTQYF	TGTGCCAGCAGCTTGACTAGCGGAACAGATACGCAGTATTTT
TRBJ1-5	TRBD1	TRBV20-1	NA	CSAIRMTGFNQPQHF	TGCAGTGCTATCAGAATGACAGGGTTCAATCAGCCCCAGCATTTT
TRBJ1-4	TRBD1	TRBV28	NA	CASSSQGSREKLFF	TGTGCCAGCAGCTCACAGGGGTCCCGGGAAAAACTGTTTTTT
TRBJ1-6	NA	TRBV20-1	few	CSASPRGAADSPLHF	TGCAGTGCTAGCCCTCGTGGGGCTGCGGATTCACCCCTCCACTTT
TRBJ1-3	TRBD1	TRBV7-2	NA	CASSHPGDRAQLSGNTIYF	TGTGCCAGCAGTCATCCCGGGGACAGGGCTCAGTTATCTGGAAACACCATATATTTT